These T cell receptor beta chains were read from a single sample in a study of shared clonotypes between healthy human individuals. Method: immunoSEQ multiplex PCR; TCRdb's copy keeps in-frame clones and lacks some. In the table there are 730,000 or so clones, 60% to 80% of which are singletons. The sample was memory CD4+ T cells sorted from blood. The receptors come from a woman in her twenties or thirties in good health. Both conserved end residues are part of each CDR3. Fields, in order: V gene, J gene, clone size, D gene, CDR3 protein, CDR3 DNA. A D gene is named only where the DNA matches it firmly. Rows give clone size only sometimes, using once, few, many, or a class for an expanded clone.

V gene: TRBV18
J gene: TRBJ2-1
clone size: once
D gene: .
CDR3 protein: CASSLQGTNNEQFF
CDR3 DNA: TGTGCCAGCTCACTACAGGGGACTAACAATGAGCAGTTCTTC

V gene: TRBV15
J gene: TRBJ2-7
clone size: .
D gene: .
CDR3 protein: CATSMGTLNEQYF
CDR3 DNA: TGTGCCACCAGCATGGGGACCCTAAACGAGCAGTACTTC

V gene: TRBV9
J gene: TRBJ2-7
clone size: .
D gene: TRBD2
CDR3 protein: CASSVGAGYTYEQYF
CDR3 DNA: TGTGCCAGCAGCGTAGGAGCGGGATACACCTACGAGCAGTACTTC

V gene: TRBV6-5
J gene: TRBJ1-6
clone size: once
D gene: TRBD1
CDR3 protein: CASRAGGLNSPLHF
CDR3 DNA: TGTGCCAGCAGGGCAGGGGGCTTGAATTCACCCCTCCACTTT

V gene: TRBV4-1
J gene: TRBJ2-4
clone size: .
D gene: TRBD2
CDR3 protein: CASSRQAGVAKNIQYF
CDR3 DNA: TGCGCCAGCAGCCGCCAAGCGGGAGTAGCCAAAAACATTCAGTACTTC

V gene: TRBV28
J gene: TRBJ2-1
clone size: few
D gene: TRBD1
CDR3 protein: CASSPGGTGGVEQFF
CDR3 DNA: TGTGCCAGCAGTCCTGGGGGGACAGGGGGCGTCGAGCAGTTCTTC

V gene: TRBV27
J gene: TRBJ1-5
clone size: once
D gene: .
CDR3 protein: CASSFSGNQPQHF
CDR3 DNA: TGTGCCAGCAGTTTTTCCGGGAATCAGCCCCAGCATTTT

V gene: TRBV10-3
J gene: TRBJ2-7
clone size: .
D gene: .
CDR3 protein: CAISESKRDPYEQYF
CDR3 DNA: TGTGCCATCAGTGAGTCGAAGAGGGACCCCTACGAGCAGTACTTC

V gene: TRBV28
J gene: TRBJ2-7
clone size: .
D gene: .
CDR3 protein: CASRPGTKGGEQYF
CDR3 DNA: TGTGCCAGCAGACCCGGGACTAAGGGGGGGGAGCAGTACTTC

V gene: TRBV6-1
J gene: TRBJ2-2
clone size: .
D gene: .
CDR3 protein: CASSEGGPGELFF
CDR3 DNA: TGTGCCAGCAGTGAAGGAGGGCCCGGGGAGCTGTTTTTT

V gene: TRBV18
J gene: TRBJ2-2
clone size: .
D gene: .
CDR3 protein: CASSALGRTGELFF
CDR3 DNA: TGTGCCAGCTCAGCGTTGGGGAGGACCGGGGAGCTGTTTTTT

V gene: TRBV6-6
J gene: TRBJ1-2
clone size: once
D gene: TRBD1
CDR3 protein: CASSPGQGEDYGYTF
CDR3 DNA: TGTGCCAGCAGCCCCGGACAGGGAGAGGACTATGGCTACACCTTC

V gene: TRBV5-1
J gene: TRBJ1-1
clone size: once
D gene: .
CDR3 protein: CASSYGYGSAFF
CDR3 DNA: TGCGCCAGCAGCTACGGTTACGGATCGGCTTTCTTT

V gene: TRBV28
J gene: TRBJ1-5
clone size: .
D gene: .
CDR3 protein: CASSLGGRGNQPQHF
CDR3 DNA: TGTGCCAGCAGTTTGGGGGGCCGAGGCAATCAGCCCCAGCATTTT

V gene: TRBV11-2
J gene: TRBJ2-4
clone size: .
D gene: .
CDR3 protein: CASSDQDTLAKNIQYF
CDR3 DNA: TGTGCCAGCAGCGACCAGGACACACTAGCCAAAAACATTCAGTACTTC

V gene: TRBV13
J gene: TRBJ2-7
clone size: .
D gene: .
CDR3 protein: CASSLYTPGHDSYEQYF
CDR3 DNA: TGTGCCAGCAGCTTATACACACCGGGACACGACTCCTACGAGCAGTACTTC

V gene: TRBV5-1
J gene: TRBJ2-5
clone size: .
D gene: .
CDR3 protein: CASSLEGVKETQYF
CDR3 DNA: TGCGCCAGCAGCTTGGAAGGAGTTAAAGAGACCCAGTACTTC

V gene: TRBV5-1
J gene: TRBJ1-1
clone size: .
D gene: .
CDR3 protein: CASSRGGQESEAFF
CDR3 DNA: TGCGCCAGCAGCAGAGGGGGGCAAGAGTCTGAAGCTTTCTTT